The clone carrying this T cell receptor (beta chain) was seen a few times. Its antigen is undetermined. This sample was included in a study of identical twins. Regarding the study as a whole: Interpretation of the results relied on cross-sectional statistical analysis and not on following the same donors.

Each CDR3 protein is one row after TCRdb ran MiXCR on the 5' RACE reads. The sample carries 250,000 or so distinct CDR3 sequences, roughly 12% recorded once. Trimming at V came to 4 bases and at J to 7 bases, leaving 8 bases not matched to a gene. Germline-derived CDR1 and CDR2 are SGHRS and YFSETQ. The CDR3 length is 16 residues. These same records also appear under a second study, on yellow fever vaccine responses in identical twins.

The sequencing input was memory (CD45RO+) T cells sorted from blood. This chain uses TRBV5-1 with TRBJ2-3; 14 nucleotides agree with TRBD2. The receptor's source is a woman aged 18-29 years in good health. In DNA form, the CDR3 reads TGCGCCAGCAGCCCAGGGACTAGCGGGGGCGTGAATACGCAGTATTTT. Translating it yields CASSPGTSGGVNTQYF.